The rows below give T cell receptor beta chains drawn from one sample of a study of shared clonotypes between healthy human individuals. The data were produced by immunoSEQ multiplex PCR, yet TCRdb's version contains in-frame clones alone and is incomplete. The profile shows roughly 1.4 million clones, less than 99% of them singletons. Sample: naive CD4+ T cells sorted from blood. These receptors all come from a man aged 30 to 39 in good health. CDR3s include the opening cysteine and the closing phenylalanine or tryptophan. A D gene is named only where the DNA matches it firmly. Not every row has a clone size; where given, it reads once, few, many or a size class.

clone_size: -
d_call: -
v_call: TRBV4-2
j_call: TRBJ1-2
cdr3_nt: TGTGCCAGCAGCCAAGATGTGGTAAGGGGACATGGCTACACCTTC
cdr3_aa: CASSQDVVRGHGYTF

clone_size: -
d_call: -
v_call: TRBV28
j_call: TRBJ2-7
cdr3_nt: TGTGCCAGCAGCGAAAGACCCTACGAGCAGTACTTC
cdr3_aa: CASSERPYEQYF

clone_size: -
d_call: -
v_call: TRBV7-3
j_call: TRBJ1-1
cdr3_nt: TGTGCCAGCAGCTTAACGTTGAACACTGAAGCTTTCTTT
cdr3_aa: CASSLTLNTEAFF

clone_size: -
d_call: -
v_call: TRBV7-2
j_call: TRBJ2-7
cdr3_nt: TGTGCCAGCAGCCCGGGCCCCGATGCCTACGAGCAGTACTTC
cdr3_aa: CASSPGPDAYEQYF

clone_size: -
d_call: TRBD1
v_call: TRBV5-1
j_call: TRBJ2-5
cdr3_nt: TGCGCCAGCAGCGGGGGACAGGGTGGCCAAGAGACCCAGTACTTC
cdr3_aa: CASSGGQGGQETQYF

clone_size: -
d_call: -
v_call: TRBV2
j_call: TRBJ2-3
cdr3_nt: TGTGCCAGCTTTTTTCGGGCGGACTTGATCACAGATACGCAGTATTTT
cdr3_aa: CASFFRADLITDTQYF

clone_size: -
d_call: TRBD2
v_call: TRBV11-3
j_call: TRBJ2-1
cdr3_nt: TGTGCCAGCAGCTTAGATAGCTCAGCGGGAGCGGGTGAGCAGTTCTTC
cdr3_aa: CASSLDSSAGAGEQFF

clone_size: -
d_call: TRBD2
v_call: TRBV9
j_call: TRBJ2-1
cdr3_nt: TGTGCCAGCAGCGCCCGGGGGACTAGCGACAATGAGCAGTTCTTC
cdr3_aa: CASSARGTSDNEQFF

clone_size: -
d_call: -
v_call: TRBV30
j_call: TRBJ1-1
cdr3_nt: TGTGCCTGGAGTCGTGGGGGCAAAGTGAACACTGAAGCTTTCTTT
cdr3_aa: CAWSRGGKVNTEAFF

clone_size: -
d_call: TRBD1
v_call: TRBV9
j_call: TRBJ2-1
cdr3_nt: TGTGCCAGCAGCGCCACCGGGACAGGGGCCTACAATGAGCAGTTCTTC
cdr3_aa: CASSATGTGAYNEQFF

clone_size: -
d_call: -
v_call: TRBV6-1
j_call: TRBJ2-3
cdr3_nt: TGTGCCAGCAGCGCGGGGGACAACACAGATACGCAGTATTTT
cdr3_aa: CASSAGDNTDTQYF

clone_size: -
d_call: TRBD2
v_call: TRBV29-1
j_call: TRBJ2-1
cdr3_nt: TGCAGCGTTATAGCGGGAGGGACCTACAATGAGCAGTTCTTC
cdr3_aa: CSVIAGGTYNEQFF

clone_size: -
d_call: TRBD2
v_call: TRBV29-1
j_call: TRBJ2-1
cdr3_nt: TGCAGCGTTGGACGCGGGACTAGCGGGAGCGGTGAGCAGTTCTTC
cdr3_aa: CSVGRGTSGSGEQFF

clone_size: -
d_call: -
v_call: TRBV19
j_call: TRBJ2-3
cdr3_nt: TGTGCCAGTAGTATGGGGAGCACAGATACGCAGTATTTT
cdr3_aa: CASSMGSTDTQYF

clone_size: -
d_call: -
v_call: TRBV19
j_call: TRBJ2-7
cdr3_nt: TGTGCCAGTAGTATAGGCCGGGGCAGCCTTTACGAGCAGTACTTC
cdr3_aa: CASSIGRGSLYEQYF

clone_size: -
d_call: TRBD2
v_call: TRBV2
j_call: TRBJ2-7
cdr3_nt: TGTGCCAGCAGCGCAGGACTAGCAGCCTACGAGCAGTACTTC
cdr3_aa: CASSAGLAAYEQYF

clone_size: -
d_call: -
v_call: TRBV6-5
j_call: TRBJ2-1
cdr3_nt: TGTGCCAGCAGTTACTCTCGACCCCCCCTCGGGAATGAGCAGTTCTTC
cdr3_aa: CASSYSRPPLGNEQFF

clone_size: -
d_call: TRBD1
v_call: TRBV7-9
j_call: TRBJ1-2
cdr3_nt: TGTGCCAGCAGCCCAGTGGGGACAGCATACTATGGCTACACCTTC
cdr3_aa: CASSPVGTAYYGYTF

clone_size: -
d_call: -
v_call: TRBV5-1
j_call: TRBJ1-1
cdr3_nt: TGCGCCAGCAGCTTCTCCCTCGAGCTACACACTGAAGCTTTCTTT
cdr3_aa: CASSFSLELHTEAFF

clone_size: -
d_call: TRBD1
v_call: TRBV30
j_call: TRBJ1-1
cdr3_nt: TGTGCCTGGAGTGTACCTACAGGGGGATGGCACACTGAAGCTTTCTTT
cdr3_aa: CAWSVPTGGWHTEAFF

clone_size: -
d_call: TRBD2
v_call: TRBV28
j_call: TRBJ2-4
cdr3_nt: TGTGCCAGCAGTTTATCTGCAGGCGGGGGTATTGGGGCCAAAAACATTCAGTACTTC
cdr3_aa: CASSLSAGGGIGAKNIQYF

clone_size: -
d_call: -
v_call: TRBV28
j_call: TRBJ2-1
cdr3_nt: TGTGCCAGCAGTTTATTAGGAAATGAGCAGTTCTTC
cdr3_aa: CASSLLGNEQFF

clone_size: -
d_call: -
v_call: TRBV4-3
j_call: TRBJ1-3
cdr3_nt: TGCGCCAGCAGCCAAACAGCTGGAAACACCATATATTTT
cdr3_aa: CASSQTAGNTIYF

clone_size: -
d_call: -
v_call: TRBV18
j_call: TRBJ1-1
cdr3_nt: TGTGCCAGCTCACCGAATGCGAACAGGCCGAAGAACACTGAAGCTTTCTTT
cdr3_aa: CASSPNANRPKNTEAFF

clone_size: -
d_call: -
v_call: TRBV29-1
j_call: TRBJ2-7
cdr3_nt: TGCAGCGTTGAACAGTCCTACGAGCAGTACTTC
cdr3_aa: CSVEQSYEQYF

clone_size: -
d_call: TRBD1
v_call: TRBV18
j_call: TRBJ1-1
cdr3_nt: TGTGCCAGCTCACCCTTAGGACAGGGAGGGAACACTGAAGCTTTCTTT
cdr3_aa: CASSPLGQGGNTEAFF

clone_size: -
d_call: TRBD1
v_call: TRBV9
j_call: TRBJ2-7
cdr3_nt: TGTGCCAGCAGCAATCGACAGGGTCGGTCCTACGAGCAGTACTTC
cdr3_aa: CASSNRQGRSYEQYF

clone_size: once
d_call: TRBD2
v_call: TRBV5-1
j_call: TRBJ2-5
cdr3_nt: TGCGCCAGCAGCCTGCCCGGGACTAGCGGGGGAGGGGTCGAGACCCAGTACTTC
cdr3_aa: CASSLPGTSGGGVETQYF

clone_size: -
d_call: -
v_call: TRBV6-6
j_call: TRBJ2-5
cdr3_nt: TGTGCCAGCACCGCTGAGGGTCGGGAGACCCAGTACTTC
cdr3_aa: CASTAEGRETQYF

clone_size: -
d_call: TRBD2
v_call: TRBV7-6
j_call: TRBJ2-7
cdr3_nt: TGTGCCAGCAGCTTAGTCGAGAATAGCGGGTCTTCAGCCTACGAGCAGTACTTC
cdr3_aa: CASSLVENSGSSAYEQYF

clone_size: -
d_call: TRBD1
v_call: TRBV10-2
j_call: TRBJ2-1
cdr3_nt: TGCGCCAGCAGTGAGACTAGGTGGGGACAGGGGCAGTCGGGCTCCTACAATGAGCAGTTCTTC
cdr3_aa: CASSETRWGQGQSGSYNEQFF

clone_size: -
d_call: TRBD1
v_call: TRBV5-1
j_call: TRBJ1-1
cdr3_nt: TGCGCCAGCAGCTCGGACAGGCCAAACACTGAAGCTTTCTTT
cdr3_aa: CASSSDRPNTEAFF

clone_size: once
d_call: TRBD1
v_call: TRBV25-1
j_call: TRBJ1-4
cdr3_nt: TGTGCCAGCAGCCGGGACAGCAGTAATGAAAAACTGTTTTTT
cdr3_aa: CASSRDSSNEKLFF

clone_size: -
d_call: -
v_call: TRBV7-9
j_call: TRBJ1-2
cdr3_nt: TGTGCCAGCAGCCAGCCCACCATCGGGGGCTACACCTTC
cdr3_aa: CASSQPTIGGYTF

clone_size: -
d_call: TRBD2
v_call: TRBV11-3
j_call: TRBJ2-1
cdr3_nt: TGTGCCAGCAGCTCCCGAGCGGGATCGGTCAATGAGCAGTTCTTC
cdr3_aa: CASSSRAGSVNEQFF

clone_size: -
d_call: -
v_call: TRBV5-6
j_call: TRBJ1-3
cdr3_nt: TGTGCCAGCTTGTTATGGGCTGGAAACACCATATATTTT
cdr3_aa: CASLLWAGNTIYF

clone_size: -
d_call: TRBD2
v_call: TRBV14
j_call: TRBJ2-1
cdr3_nt: TGTGCCAGCAGCCCGATCCCCACTAGCGGGGAAAACAATGAGCAGTTCTTC
cdr3_aa: CASSPIPTSGENNEQFF

clone_size: -
d_call: -
v_call: TRBV7-8
j_call: TRBJ1-1
cdr3_nt: TGTGCCAGCAGCTTGAGGGCCATGAACACTGAAGCTTTCTTT
cdr3_aa: CASSLRAMNTEAFF

clone_size: -
d_call: -
v_call: TRBV4-1
j_call: TRBJ2-2
cdr3_nt: TGCGCCAGCAGCCAAGTGAGAGGCACCGGGGAGCTGTTTTTT
cdr3_aa: CASSQVRGTGELFF

clone_size: -
d_call: TRBD1
v_call: TRBV2
j_call: TRBJ2-1
cdr3_nt: TGTGCCAGCAGTAAGGACAGGAGCTCCTACAATGAGCAGTTCTTC
cdr3_aa: CASSKDRSSYNEQFF